This is a list of T cell receptor beta chains from one sample in a study of cytomegalovirus exposure and HLA in healthy donors. The table came from immunoSEQ multiplex PCR; TCRdb's copy has only in-frame clones and leaves some out. The sample lists some 190,000 clones, about 80% occurring once. Sequencing was carried out using PBMCs. The origin of the receptors is a woman between 40 and 50 years old in good health and CMV-seronegative. Each CDR3 is given with its conserved first and last residue. The D gene is left open where the match is weak. A clone size is listed for some rows: how often the clone was seen (once, few, many), or a class if it is expanded.

v_gene	abundance	j_gene	d_gene	CDR3nt	CDR3aa
TRBV5-4	.	TRBJ2-7	.	TGTGCCAGCAGCTTGGTTGGGGGCAACGAGCAGTACTTC	CASSLVGGNEQYF
TRBV7-6	.	TRBJ2-1	TRBD2	TGTGCCAGCAGCCGAACTTATGGGACTAGCGGGAGGGGCAGCGACAATGAGCAGTTCTTC	CASSRTYGTSGRGSDNEQFF
TRBV4-1	.	TRBJ2-2	.	TGCGCCAGCAGGAGGGACACGAACACCGGGGAGCTGTTTTTT	CASRRDTNTGELFF
TRBV5-4	.	TRBJ2-3	TRBD2	TGTGCCAGCAGCTCAGGGACTAGCGGGAGGGCCCCGACAGATACGCAGTATTTT	CASSSGTSGRAPTDTQYF
TRBV4-1	.	TRBJ2-5	TRBD2	TGTGCCAGCAGCCGAGGGACTAGCGGACAAGAGACCCAGTACTTC	CASSRGTSGQETQYF
TRBV6-1	.	TRBJ2-7	TRBD1	TGTGCCAGCATGGCGGACAGGGGTCCCTCCTACGAGCAGTACTTC	CASMADRGPSYEQYF
TRBV27	few	TRBJ2-1	TRBD2	TGTGCCAGCAGGGGACTAGGGTCCTACAATGAGCAGTTCTTC	CASRGLGSYNEQFF
TRBV27	.	TRBJ1-2	.	TGTGCCAGCAGCCCGCTCTTGAGGAGGCGGGCTAACTATGGCTACACCTTC	CASSPLLRRRANYGYTF
TRBV4-1	.	TRBJ2-1	.	TGCGCCAGCAGCCAAGAGGAGCTCTACAATGAGCAGTTCTTC	CASSQEELYNEQFF
TRBV30	.	TRBJ1-3	.	TGTGCCTGGAGTCAAGACAGGGGAAACACCATATATTTT	CAWSQDRGNTIYF
TRBV11-2	.	TRBJ2-2	.	TGTGCCAGCAGCTTAGGGGCGCCAGGCTACACCGGGGAGCTGTTTTTT	CASSLGAPGYTGELFF
TRBV19	once	TRBJ1-5	TRBD1	TGTGCCAGTAGTAGGGTCGGGACAGGGAACAATCAGCCCCAGCATTTT	CASSRVGTGNNQPQHF
TRBV5-1	few	TRBJ1-5	.	TGCGCCAGCAGCTCGGGGAGCAATCAGCCCCAGCATTTT	CASSSGSNQPQHF
TRBV6-1	.	TRBJ2-2	.	TGTGCCACTCGACTAAACACCGGGGAGCTGTTTTTT	CATRLNTGELFF
TRBV7-2	.	TRBJ1-2	.	TGTGCCAGCAGCAACCCGACAGCTGGCTACACCTTC	CASSNPTAGYTF
TRBV5-6	.	TRBJ1-2	.	TGTGCCAGCAGCTTGGGGACGAGCGGTGGCTACACCTTC	CASSLGTSGGYTF
TRBV2	.	TRBJ2-1	TRBD2	TGTGCCAGCACCTCGACTAGCGGGAGGGCTCGGGAGCAGTTCTTC	CASTSTSGRAREQFF
TRBV6-1	.	TRBJ1-5	TRBD1	TGTGCCAGCGATCCCGACAGGGACCAGCCCCAGCATTTT	CASDPDRDQPQHF
TRBV30	.	TRBJ1-1	.	TGTGCCTGGACCCTAGGGGAAGAGACTGAAGCTTTCTTT	CAWTLGEETEAFF
TRBV27	.	TRBJ2-7	TRBD2	TGTGCCAGCAGTTTTCAAATAGCGGGAGGGCCGAACCACGAGCAGTACTTC	CASSFQIAGGPNHEQYF
TRBV29-1	once	TRBJ1-4	TRBD1	TGCAGCGCTCGACGGGACAGGAATGAAAAACTGTTTTTT	CSARRDRNEKLFF
TRBV4-3	.	TRBJ1-4	.	TGCGCCAGCAGCGGAGGCATTAGTGAAAAACTGTTTTTT	CASSGGISEKLFF
TRBV2	.	TRBJ1-6	.	TGTGCCAGCAGGCCAGAAGATTCACCCCTCCACTTT	CASRPEDSPLHF
TRBV2	.	TRBJ2-2	TRBD2	TGTGCCACCCGACGAGGGGCTAGCGGGGGCTCCGGGGAGCTGTTTTTT	CATRRGASGGSGELFF
TRBV19	few	TRBJ1-3	.	TGTGCCAGTAGTATAGTAGTCTCTGGAAACACCATATATTTT	CASSIVVSGNTIYF
TRBV25-1	.	TRBJ1-2	.	TGTGCCAGCAGTGAATCTCCAGGGTTAGGGGGCTACACCTTC	CASSESPGLGGYTF
TRBV30	few	TRBJ1-1	.	TGTGCCTGGAGGGGTCAGGGCGGCACTGAAGCTTTCTTT	CAWRGQGGTEAFF
TRBV7-2	.	TRBJ2-3	TRBD2	TGTGCCAGCAGCTCGACTAGCCACACAGATACGCAGTATTTT	CASSSTSHTDTQYF
TRBV7-2	.	TRBJ2-1	.	TGTGCCAGCAGCTTAGCGGAGACGAATGAGCAGTTCTTC	CASSLAETNEQFF
TRBV19	.	TRBJ2-7	TRBD2	TGTGCCAGTAGTATTTCGGCGGGAGAGGTGAACGAGCAGTACTTC	CASSISAGEVNEQYF
TRBV7-2	once	TRBJ2-1	TRBD2	TGTGCCAGCAGCTTTTCCGGACTAGCGGGAGGTGAGCAGTTCTTC	CASSFSGLAGGEQFF
TRBV30	.	TRBJ1-5	.	TGTGCCTGGAGTACAACTGGGGGGTTGCACGAGCCCCAGCATTTT	CAWSTTGGLHEPQHF
TRBV27	.	TRBJ2-2	TRBD1	TGTGCCAGCAGTTTCTCCGGGACAGGGAACACCGGGGAGCTGTTTTTT	CASSFSGTGNTGELFF
TRBV4-3	.	TRBJ1-4	.	TGCGCCAGCAGCCAAGAGCTCGGAACGGACTCAACTAATGAAAAACTGTTTTTT	CASSQELGTDSTNEKLFF
TRBV4-3	.	TRBJ1-2	TRBD1	TGCGCCAGCAGCCAGTCACCGGGACAGTATGGCTACACCTTC	CASSQSPGQYGYTF